The clone carrying this T cell receptor (beta chain) has more than one count but fewer than ten. This entry comes from a study of blood T cell repertoires in COVID-19. Whole-study context: Specimens from acute and convalescent COVID-19 originated in the United States, Italy and Spain. T cells, B-cell-depleted T cells, or PBMCs provided the cDNA or gDNA that served as material.

In the original workflow: The assay estimated nucleated cells by amplifying reference gene primers. Clones were sequenced by immunoSEQ multiplex PCR, and TCRdb holds only the in-frame ones, with some missing. V, J and clone size derive from that table, while D and trimming were established from the DNA sequence. The table includes about 110,000 clones, 86% detected once. The receptor comes from a man aged 40-49 years with acute or convalescent COVID-19. Sequenced sample: peripheral blood.

The CDR3 loop reads CATSRGWQSNQPQHF. The CDR3 nucleotides read TGTGCCACCAGCAGAGGTTGGCAGTCGAATCAGCCCCAGCATTTT. The gene calls are TRBV15 and TRBJ1-5; D not certain. The CDR3 covers 15 residues. Germline V gene data show CDR1 as LNHNV and CDR2 as YYDKDF (reference sequence). Trimming removed 1 base at V and 4 bases at J, with 11 bases between.